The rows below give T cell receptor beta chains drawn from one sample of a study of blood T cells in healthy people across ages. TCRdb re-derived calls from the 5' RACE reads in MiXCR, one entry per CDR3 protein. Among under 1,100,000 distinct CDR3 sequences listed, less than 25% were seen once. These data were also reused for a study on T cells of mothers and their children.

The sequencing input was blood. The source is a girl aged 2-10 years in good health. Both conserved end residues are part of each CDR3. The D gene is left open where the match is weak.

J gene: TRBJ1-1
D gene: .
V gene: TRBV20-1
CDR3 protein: CSASTFTRNTEAFF

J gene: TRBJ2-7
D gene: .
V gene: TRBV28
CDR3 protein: CASSARSGSSYEQYF

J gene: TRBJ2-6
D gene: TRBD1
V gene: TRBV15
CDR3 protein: CATSRDRDRHSGANVLTF

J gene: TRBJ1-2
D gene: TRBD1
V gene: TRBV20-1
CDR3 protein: CSARGLRQGFDRANYGYTF

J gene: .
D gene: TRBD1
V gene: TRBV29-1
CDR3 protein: CSVDRQGTEQYF

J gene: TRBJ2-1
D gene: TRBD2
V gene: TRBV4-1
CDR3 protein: CASSRERDEQFF

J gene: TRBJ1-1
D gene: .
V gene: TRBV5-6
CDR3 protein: CASSLFWVLNAEAFF

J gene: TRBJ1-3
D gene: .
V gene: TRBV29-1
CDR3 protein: CSAFDRSGNTIYF

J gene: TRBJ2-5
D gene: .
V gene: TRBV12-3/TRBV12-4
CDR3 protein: CASTRDPQTQYF

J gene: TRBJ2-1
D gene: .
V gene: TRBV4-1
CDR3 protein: CASSQDIAENNEQFF

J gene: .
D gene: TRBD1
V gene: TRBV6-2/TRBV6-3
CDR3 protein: CASTHDRVNEQYF

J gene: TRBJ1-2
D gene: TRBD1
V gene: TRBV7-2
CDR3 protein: CASSLRTGWGGYTF

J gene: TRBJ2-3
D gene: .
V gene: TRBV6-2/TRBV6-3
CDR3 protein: CASRNDGGDTDTQYF

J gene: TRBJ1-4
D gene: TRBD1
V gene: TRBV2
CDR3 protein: CASRQTGMSEKLFF

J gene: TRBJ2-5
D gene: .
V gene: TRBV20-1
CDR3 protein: CSAKGDSQETQYF

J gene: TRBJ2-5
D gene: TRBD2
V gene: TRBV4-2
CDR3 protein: CASSQPHSGGETQYF

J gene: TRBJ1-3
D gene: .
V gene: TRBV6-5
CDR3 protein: CASSLQGISGNTIYF

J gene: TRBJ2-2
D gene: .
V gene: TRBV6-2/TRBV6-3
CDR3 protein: CASSYSTLGAGELFF

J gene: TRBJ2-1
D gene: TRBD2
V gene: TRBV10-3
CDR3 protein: CAISDGLAGVTNEQFF

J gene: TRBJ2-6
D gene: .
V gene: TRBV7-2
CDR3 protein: CASSLGWANVLTF

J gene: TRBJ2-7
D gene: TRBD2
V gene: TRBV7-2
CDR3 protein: CASSRTSGGFDEQYF

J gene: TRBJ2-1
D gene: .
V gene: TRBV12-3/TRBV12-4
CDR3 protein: CASSLGRRSYNEQFF

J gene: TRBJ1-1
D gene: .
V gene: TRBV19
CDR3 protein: CASSIQGANTEAFF

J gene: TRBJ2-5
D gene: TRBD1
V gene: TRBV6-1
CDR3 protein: CASSLVGDSQETQHF

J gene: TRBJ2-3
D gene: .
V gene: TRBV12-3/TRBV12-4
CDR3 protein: CASSLWDTRWGTQYF

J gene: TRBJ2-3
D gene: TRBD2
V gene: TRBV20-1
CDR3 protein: CSARVQRGIADTQYF

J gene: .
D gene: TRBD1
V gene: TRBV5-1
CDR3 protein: CASSPRPTGTDNEQFF

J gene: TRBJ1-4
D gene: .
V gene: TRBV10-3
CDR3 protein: CAIRGDEKLFF

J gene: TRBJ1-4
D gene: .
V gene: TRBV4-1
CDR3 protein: CASSQVGTFGEKLFF

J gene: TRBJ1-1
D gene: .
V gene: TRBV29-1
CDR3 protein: CSVERQLNTEAFF

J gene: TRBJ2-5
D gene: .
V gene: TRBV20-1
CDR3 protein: CSAEAVRAPAQATQYF

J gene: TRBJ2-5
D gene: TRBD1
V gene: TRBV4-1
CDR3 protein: CASSVGTVGKETQYF

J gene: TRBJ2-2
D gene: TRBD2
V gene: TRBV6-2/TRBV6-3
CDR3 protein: CASMVAGETGELFF

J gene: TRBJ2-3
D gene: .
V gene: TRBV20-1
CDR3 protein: CSARGGSFGPLF

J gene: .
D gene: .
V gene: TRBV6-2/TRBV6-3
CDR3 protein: CASSPTDHNEQFF

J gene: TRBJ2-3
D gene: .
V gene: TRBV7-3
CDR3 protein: CASSSGHGSDTQYF

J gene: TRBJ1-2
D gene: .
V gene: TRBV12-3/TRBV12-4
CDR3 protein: CASRDTGSGYTF

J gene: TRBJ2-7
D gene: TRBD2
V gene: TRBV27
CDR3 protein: CASSLSPSGSSGEQYF

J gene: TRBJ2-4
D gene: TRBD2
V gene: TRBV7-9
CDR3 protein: CASSETSGGGGNIQYF

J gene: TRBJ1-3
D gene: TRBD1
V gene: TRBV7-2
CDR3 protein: CASSWDRYSGNTIYF

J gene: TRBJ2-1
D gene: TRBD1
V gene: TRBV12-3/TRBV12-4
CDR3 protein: CGQTGAYNEQFF

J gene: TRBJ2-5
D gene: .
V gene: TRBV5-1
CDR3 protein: CASSLVVGSDQETQYF

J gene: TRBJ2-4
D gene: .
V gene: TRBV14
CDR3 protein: CASSHRGPSKGIQYF

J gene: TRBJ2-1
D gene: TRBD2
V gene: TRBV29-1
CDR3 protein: CSVEDQLAGGYNEQFF

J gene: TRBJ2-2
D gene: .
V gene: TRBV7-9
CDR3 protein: CASSHLRNQRDGELFF

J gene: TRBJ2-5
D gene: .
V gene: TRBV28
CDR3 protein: CASSIETGQETQYF

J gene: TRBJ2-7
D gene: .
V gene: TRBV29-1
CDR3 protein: CSVVQGPLSEQYF

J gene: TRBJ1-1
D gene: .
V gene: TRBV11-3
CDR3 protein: CASSRLDRKNTEAFF